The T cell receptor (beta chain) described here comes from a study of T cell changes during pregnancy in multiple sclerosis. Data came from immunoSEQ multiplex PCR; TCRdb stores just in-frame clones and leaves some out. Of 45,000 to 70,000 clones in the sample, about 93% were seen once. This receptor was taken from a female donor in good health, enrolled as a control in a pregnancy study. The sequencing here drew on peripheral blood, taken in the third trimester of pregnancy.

The CDR3 loop reads CSGNAGTGIFEAFF. In DNA, the CDR3 is TGCAGCGGCAACGCCGGGACAGGGATTTTTGAAGCTTTCTTT. The chain combines TRBV29-1 with TRBJ1-1; the match to TRBD1 covers 9 bases. The CDR3 consists of 14 residues. Germline loops: CDR1 SQVTM, CDR2 ANQGSEA. The V segment lost 7 bases and the J segment 7 bases; nucleotides outside the gene matches: 13.